This T cell receptor (beta chain) stems from a study of T cell changes during pregnancy in multiple sclerosis. V shed 5 bases and J shed 3 bases, with 10 bases lying between them. From germline, CDR1 is SGHTA and CDR2 FQGTGA. The CDR3 totals 13 residues. Sequencing was performed with immunoSEQ multiplex PCR; in TCRdb, only in-frame clones are kept and a portion is missing. The sample carries approximately 60,000 clones, about 91% recorded once. This TCR was sampled from a female donor with multiple sclerosis, enrolled in a pregnancy study. The sample was peripheral blood, taken before pregnancy. This sequence joins TRBV7-3 and TRBJ1-1; no definite D call. The CDR3, as DNA: TGTGCCAGCAGCCCCATCGAGGACACTGAAGCTTTCTTT. Protein sequence: CASSPIEDTEAFF.